The clone carrying this T cell receptor beta chain was seen repeatedly, ten times or more. Profiled with immunoSEQ multiplex PCR; TCRdb holds only in-frame clones, not every one. This sample has 50,000 to 80,000 clones, with 78% found just once. This entry is derived from a study of blood T cell repertoires in COVID-19. For the study at large: Spain, Italy and the United States supplied samples that represented acute and convalescent COVID-19.

This TCR came from a man between 60 and 70 years old with COVID-19, enrolled during active disease. Input material: peripheral blood.

CDR3 sequence (DNA): TGTGCCAGCAGTTCGAGACAGGGCACTGAAGCTTTCTTT. It is translated as CASSSRQGTEAFF. This chain uses TRBV27 with TRBJ1-1; 7 nucleotides line up with TRBD1. The germline CDR1 and CDR2 sequences are MNHEY and SMNVEV (reference sequence). V trimming: 4 bases; J trimming: 4 bases; junction bases outside the gene matches: 3. The length of the CDR3 is 13 residues.